This entry describes one TCR beta chain. Its antigen is currently unknown. The sample is drawn from a study of cytomegalovirus exposure and HLA in healthy donors. The donors belonged to the approximately 120-subject validation cohort, separate from the approximately 670-subject first cohort. The CDR3 has 14 amino acids. Germline V gives CDR1 MNHEY, CDR2 SMNVEV (reference sequence). Trimming took 6 bases from V and 4 from J; bases not matched to a gene: 0. Sequencing was performed with immunoSEQ multiplex PCR; in TCRdb, only in-frame clones are kept and a portion is missing. The sample holds some 68,000 clones, around 95% seen once. Study results and limitations: Rarity characterized most TCR sequences, yet some public TCRs appeared in many donors. A later analysis found first-cohort TCR clusters tended to co-occur in the approximately 110 validation repertoires.

Sequencing used PBMCs. J is TRBJ2-1 and V is TRBV27; 13 bases map to TRBD2. This receptor was taken from a young man in good health and CMV-seropositive. The CDR3 DNA reads TGTGCCAGCAGGACTAGCGGGAGGTACAATGAGCAGTTCTTC. Translating gives CASRTSGRYNEQFF.